This is a list of T cell receptor beta chains from one sample in a study of OX40 agonist ivuxolimab in advanced cancers. Sequencing used immunoSEQ multiplex PCR; TCRdb keeps in-frame clones, though not all of them. The table shows fewer than 100,000 clones, with roughly 85% occurring only once. This material consisted of CD4+ or CD8+ T cells sorted from blood, taken in a trial of the OX40 agonist ivuxolimab. These receptors all come from an adult with an advanced solid tumor such as melanoma, head and neck, liver or kidney cancer. The conserved cysteine and the conserved F or W are not part of the CDR3 here.

TRBJ1-2	TRBV6-5	ASSGGFYGYT
TRBJ1-5	TRBV4-2	ASSQDSQGTQPQH
TRBJ1-2	TRBV6-5	ASSTTPWGYGYT
TRBJ1-4	TRBV7-2	ASSVQGADNEKLF
TRBJ1-2	TRBV6-1	ASRTGTGASAT
TRBJ2-1	TRBV12-5	ASGLAPLGGGMGINEQF
TRBJ1-6	TRBV5-1	ASSLNPATGGNSPLH
TRBJ1-1	TRBV28	ASSLGGYETEAF
TRBJ2-3	TRBV7-2	ASSSPGTSGGAYTDTQY
TRBJ2-1	TRBV21-1	ASSDGVCGNEQF
TRBJ1-1	TRBV7-9	ASIRESNTEAF
TRBJ1-2	TRBV5-1	ASSPGDDGYT
TRBJ1-4	TRBV28	ASGSFRDGGEKLF
TRBJ1-4	TRBV5-1	ASSQQGIRENEKLF
TRBJ1-2	TRBV29-1	SFGTESYGYT
TRBJ2-1	TRBV9	ASSVGLAGGEQF